The 17 T cell receptor beta chains presented below share a single source sample, sequenced in a study of T cell changes during pregnancy in multiple sclerosis. Sequencing was performed with immunoSEQ multiplex PCR; in TCRdb, only in-frame clones are kept and a portion is missing. The sample consists of approximately 40,000 clones, roughly 88% of them appearing once. The input for sequencing was peripheral blood, taken in the first trimester of pregnancy. The receptors here all came from a female donor in good health, enrolled as a control in a pregnancy study.

This chain connects TRBV7-2 to TRBJ1-2; 7 bases are a match to TRBD1. The V gene's germline CDR1 is SGHTA and CDR2 FQGNSA. This CDR3 region has 16 residues. V gave up 1 base and J gave up 8 bases; unmatched junction bases: 13. The CDR3 region has the DNA TGTGCCAGCAGCTTAGGAGGTACGGGGACAGTCAACGGCTACACCTTC. Translation gives CASSLGGTGTVNGYTF.

The CDR3 bases are TGTGCCAGCAGCTTAGACGGGCCTAGCTCAGATACGCAGTATTTT. It is translated as CASSLDGPSSDTQYF. The chain joins TRBV13 to TRBJ2-3, with a tentative D call TRBD2 (5 bases). This CDR3 spans 15 amino acids. In germline, CDR1 is PRHDT, CDR2 FYEKMQ (reference sequence). Trimming pared 1 base from V and 4 bases from J, leaving 12 bases between.

Here the CDR3 reads CASSQDMRQGAYEQYF. DNA of the CDR3: TGCGCCAGCAGCCAAGATATGAGACAGGGGGCCTACGAGCAGTACTTC. The chain links TRBV4-3 to TRBJ2-7; 9 bases are a match to TRBD1. The CDR3 runs to 16 residues. With 0 bases clipped from V and 2 bases from J, the junction kept 5 bases outside the gene matches. Germline values: CDR1 LGHNA, CDR2 YSLEER.

CDR3 loop: CASREGVGEQYF. CDR3 bases: TGTGCCAGCAGGGAAGGGGTGGGCGAGCAGTACTTC. The gene calls are TRBV27 and TRBJ2-7, with D possibly TRBD1 on 5 matching bases. In germline, CDR1 is MNHEY, CDR2 SMNVEV (reference sequence). Trimming pared 6 bases from V and 6 bases from J, leaving 12 bases between. The CDR3 is made up of 12 amino acids.

V gene TRBV10-2 combines with J gene TRBJ2-3; 8 bases map to TRBD2. CDR3 length: 21 amino acids. Losses at the gene ends were 7 bases for V and 2 bases for J; bases not matched to a gene: 26. In germline, CDR1 is WSHSY, CDR2 SAAADI. CDR3 in amino acids: CASTASGWARSFAPNTDTQYF. DNA of the CDR3: TGCGCCAGCACGGCTAGCGGGTGGGCCAGGTCGTTTGCACCGAACACAGATACGCAGTATTTT.

This chain links TRBV7-9 with TRBJ2-1, with 14 positions matching TRBD2. Per germline, CDR1 SEHNR and CDR2 FQNEAQ (reference sequence). J was trimmed by 15 bases and V by 1 base; bases with no gene match: 11. The CDR3 runs 16 residues. The CDR3 sequence: CASSLGGLAGGRVLFF. CDR3 DNA sequence: TGTGCCAGCAGCTTAGGCGGACTAGCGGGAGGCCGAGTTCTGTTCTTC.

This clone was counted between two and nine times. J is TRBJ2-7 and V is TRBV11-2; TRBD1 matches 7 bases. CDR1 and CDR2 from the germline V gene are SGHAT and FQNNGV. CDR3 length: 16 residues. The V segment lost 3 bases and the J segment 2 bases; nucleotides outside the gene matches: 10. CDR3 protein: CASSLGDSLGTYEQYF. The DNA of the CDR3 is TGTGCCAGCAGCTTGGGGGACAGTCTGGGGACCTACGAGCAGTACTTC.

This clone has only one observation. This chain connects TRBV7-6 to TRBJ2-3, with TRBD1 matching 9 bases. Trimming cost V 5 bases and J 3 bases; bases outside gene matches: 6. Per the germline V gene, CDR1 is SGHVS and CDR2 is FNYEAQ. The CDR3 runs to 15 residues. CDR3: CASSPGTGPTDTQYF. The CDR3 nucleotides are TGTGCCAGCAGCCCGGGGACAGGGCCAACAGATACGCAGTATTTT.

V usage is TRBV27 and J usage is TRBJ2-7, with D uncertain. V was shortened by 2 bases and J by 1 base, with 6 bases between the two germline ends. This CDR3 is 13 amino acids long. CDR1 and CDR2 from the germline V gene are MNHEY and SMNVEV (reference sequence). The CDR3 is CASSLRYSYEQYF. CDR3 coding DNA: TGTGCCAGCAGTTTACGGTATTCCTACGAGCAGTACTTC.

The J gene is TRBJ1-2, the V gene TRBV30; perhaps TRBD1 as D (6 bases). The V end was cut by 2 bases, the J end by 6 bases, with 22 bases between. The CDR3 totals 16 residues. Germline CDR1 reads GTSNPN; CDR2 reads SVGIG (reference sequence). The CDR3 sequence: CAWSPLNPTGKDGYTF. CDR3 in DNA: TGTGCCTGGAGTCCCCTCAATCCTACAGGGAAGGATGGCTACACCTTC.

This chain connects TRBV25-1 to TRBJ1-6; 9 nucleotides agree with TRBD1. The CDR3 is 18 residues long. V shed 3 bases, J shed 1 base, and the junction held 7 bases outside the gene matches. Germline lookup yields CDR1 MGHDK and CDR2 SYGVNS. CDR3 in amino acids: CASSDVFDRGSYNSPLHF. The CDR3 DNA reads TGTGCCAGCAGTGACGTATTTGACAGGGGGTCCTATAATTCACCCCTCCACTTT.

The rearrangement links TRBV28 to TRBJ2-5, with 7 nucleotides matching TRBD1. Unmatched junction bases numbered 6, after V lost 1 base and J lost 7 bases. This CDR3 has 14 residues. CDR1 MDHEN and CDR2 SYDVKM come from the germline V gene. The CDR3 here is CASSLYRGPGTQYF. The CDR3 coding sequence is TGTGCCAGCAGTTTATACAGGGGCCCAGGGACCCAGTACTTC.

CDR3 sequence (DNA): TGTGCCAGCAGCGGGACTAGCGGGTCAAGCTCCTACAATGAGCAGTTCTTC. This sequence encodes CASSGTSGSSSYNEQFF. This chain joins TRBV6-4 and TRBJ2-1; 12 nucleotides line up with TRBD2. The CDR3 loop spans 17 amino acids. After removal of 6 bases from V and 0 bases from J, the junction contained 6 bases not matched to a gene. Germline V CDR1 and CDR2: MRHNA, SNTAGT.

The chain is built from TRBV6-5 and TRBJ1-1; TRBD1 might be the D (5 bases). V shed 10 bases and J shed 5 bases, with 17 bases lying between them. The CDR3 totals 13 residues. Germline CDR1 reads MNHEY; CDR2 reads SVGAGI. The DNA for the CDR3 is TGTGCCACCCTTTTAGCAGGGTCGACTGAAGCTTTCTTT. Translated, it gives CATLLAGSTEAFF.

The V gene is TRBV19, the J gene TRBJ2-7; no definite D call. Between the trimmed V and J ends, which lost 6 bases and 3 bases, there was a span of 12 bases. Germline V gene sequence: CDR1 LNHDA, CDR2 SQIVND (reference sequence). This CDR3 has 13 residues. DNA of the CDR3: TGTGCCAGTAGCCCATTCGCTAACTACGAGCAGTACTTC. Protein: CASSPFANYEQYF.

V gene TRBV11-1 combines with J gene TRBJ2-1; 16 bases are shared with TRBD2. The germline V gene encodes CDR1 SGHAT and CDR2 FQDESV (reference sequence). V lost 5 bases and J lost 5; bases outside the gene matches: 6. The CDR3 consists of 17 residues. CDR3 DNA sequence: TGTGCCAGCAGCCGACCCGGGACTAGCGGGGGGGACAATGAGCAGTTCTTC. This sequence encodes CASSRPGTSGGDNEQFF. Variable domain in full (rest from reference TRBV11-1 and TRBJ2-1): EAEVAQSPRYKITEKSQAVAFWCDPISGHATLYWYRQILGQGPELLVQFQDESVVDDSQLPKDRFSAERLKGVDSTLKIQPAELGDSAMYLCASSRPGTSGGDNEQFFGPGTRLTVL.

This chain links TRBV7-9 with TRBJ2-1; TRBD2 matches 11 bases. Germline loops: CDR1 SEHNR, CDR2 FQNEAQ (reference sequence). The CDR3 length is 16 residues. With V trimmed by 4 bases and J by 3 bases, 5 bases remained unmatched. The CDR3 reads CASSSSGGPLYNEQFF. As DNA, the CDR3 is TGTGCCAGCAGCTCTAGCGGGGGGCCACTCTACAATGAGCAGTTCTTC.